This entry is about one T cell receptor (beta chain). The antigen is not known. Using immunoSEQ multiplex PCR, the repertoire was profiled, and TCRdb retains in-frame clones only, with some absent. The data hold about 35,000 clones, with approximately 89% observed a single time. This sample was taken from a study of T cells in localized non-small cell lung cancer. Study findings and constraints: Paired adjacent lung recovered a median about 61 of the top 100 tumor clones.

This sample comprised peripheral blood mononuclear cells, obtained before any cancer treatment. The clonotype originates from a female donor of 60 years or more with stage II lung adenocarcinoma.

The CDR3 DNA sequence: TGTGCCAGCAGCTTAGTTGGGGGGTCCAAAAACATTCAGTACTTC. Translated, it gives CASSLVGGSKNIQYF. J is TRBJ2-4 and V is TRBV7-2; D is perhaps TRBD2 (6 bases). The germline V and J ends were trimmed by 1 base and 2 bases, with 9 bases remaining between them. Germline V gene lookup returns CDR1 SGHTA and CDR2 FQGNSA. The CDR3 length is 15 residues.